Presented here are 18 T cell receptor beta chains from one specimen sequenced in a study of cytomegalovirus exposure and HLA in healthy donors. 13 Jbeta primers and 60 Vbeta primers were used for the PCR. This table comes from immunoSEQ multiplex PCR, and its TCRdb copy is limited to in-frame clones, with some not included. The data show fewer than 200,000 clones, with around 78% seen just once and 0.7% to 0.85% held by the top ten. Sequencing was done on a sample of PBMCs. Receptors were obtained from a female donor in good health and CMV-seronegative.

This clone has only one observation. The chain combines TRBV7-9 with TRBJ1-1; perhaps TRBD1 as D (5 bases). This CDR3 has 16 amino acids. Germline-derived CDR1 and CDR2 are SEHNR and FQNEAQ (reference sequence). V lost 5 bases and J lost 7, with 23 bases in between. The CDR3 sequence: CASSPPVTGRANEAFF. CDR3 in DNA: TGTGCCAGCAGCCCCCCCGTCACAGGCAGAGCTAATGAAGCTTTCTTT.

The chain carries TRBV7-8 and TRBJ2-5; 8 bases are shared with TRBD1. Losses at the gene ends were 4 bases for V and 4 bases for J; bases not matched to a gene: 11. Germline V gene lookup returns CDR1 SGHVS and CDR2 FQNEAQ. This CDR3 is built from 16 residues. The CDR3 sequence is CASSSQVGRGRETQYF. Here the CDR3 DNA reads TGTGCCAGCAGCTCCCAGGTTGGCAGGGGGCGAGAGACCCAGTACTTC.

The CDR3 loop is CASSLGQGHYEQYF. CDR3 sequence (DNA): TGTGCCAGCAGCCTCGGACAGGGGCACTACGAGCAGTACTTC. The chain has TRBV27 and TRBJ2-7, with 9 positions matching TRBD1. CDR3 length: 14 amino acids. In germline, CDR1 is MNHEY, CDR2 SMNVEV (reference sequence). V gave up 6 bases and J gave up 3 bases; unmatched junction bases: 6.

V usage is TRBV6-6 and J usage is TRBJ1-5, with 7 bases matching TRBD1. Per germline, CDR1 MNHNY and CDR2 SVGAGI (reference sequence). With 8 bases clipped from V and 9 bases from J, the junction kept 13 bases outside the gene matches. CDR3 length equals 14 residues. The chain's CDR3 is CASGDSPSSWPQHF. For the CDR3, the DNA is TGTGCCAGCGGGGACAGCCCGTCCAGCTGGCCCCAGCATTTT.

V gene TRBV6-1 combines with J gene TRBJ1-2; perhaps TRBD1 as D (5 bases). The CDR3 has 13 amino acids. Trimming took 6 bases from V and 1 from J, leaving 9 bases between them. The germline gives CDR1 MNHNS, CDR2 SASEGT. CDR3 region: CASSYDSNYGYTF. CDR3 nucleotides: TGTGCCAGCAGCTATGACAGTAACTATGGCTACACCTTC.

As DNA, the CDR3 is TGTGCCAGCAGCGTAGGGACAGGGGGGACTAATGAAAAACTGTTTTTT. This sequence encodes CASSVGTGGTNEKLFF. The chain combines TRBV9 with TRBJ1-4, with TRBD1 matching over 10 bases. The CDR3 has 16 amino acids. Germline assignment: CDR1 SGDLS and CDR2 YYNGEE. V dropped 0 bases and J dropped 2; count of bases not matched to a gene: 1.

The chain uses TRBV4-3 and TRBJ1-1; no clear D gene. The CDR3 is made up of 16 amino acids. Germline CDR1 and CDR2: LGHNA and YSLEER. Trimming took 0 bases from V and 1 from J, leaving 12 bases between them. Here the CDR3 DNA reads TGCGCCAGCAGCCAAGATAAAGACTCCGAGAACACTGAAGCTTTCTTT. Residues: CASSQDKDSENTEAFF.

This chain connects TRBV5-4 to TRBJ2-2; D might be TRBD2 (6 bases). Trimming shortened V by 0 bases and J by 7 bases, and 10 bases separated the two germline ends. Germline assignment: CDR1 SGHNT and CDR2 YYREEE (reference sequence). CDR3 length: 14 residues. For the CDR3, the DNA is TGTGCCAGCAGCTTGGAGGGAGGTGACGGGGAGCTGTTTTTT. Its protein product is CASSLEGGDGELFF.

J is TRBJ1-5 and V is TRBV18; 11 nucleotides line up with TRBD1. The germline V gene has CDR1 KGHSH and CDR2 LQKENI. The CDR3 extends over 15 amino acids. The V segment lost 2 bases and the J segment 6 bases; nucleotides outside the gene matches: 3. The CDR3 DNA reads as TGTGCCAGCTCACCAGGACAGGGGGCCCGTCAGCCCCAGCATTTT. Its translation is CASSPGQGARQPQHF. Complete variable domain (other parts from reference TRBV18 and TRBJ1-5): NAGVMQNPRHLVRRRGQEARLRCSPMKGHSHVYWYRQLPEEGLKFMVYLQKENIIDESGMPKERFSAEFPKEGPSILRIQQVVRGDSAAYFCASSPGQGARQPQHFGDGTRLSIL.

V is TRBV19 and J is TRBJ1-5; 7 bases are a match to TRBD1. This CDR3 is 16 amino acids long. Germline loops: CDR1 LNHDA, CDR2 SQIVND (reference sequence). The V segment lost 7 bases and the J segment 6 bases; nucleotides outside the gene matches: 15. In nucleotides, the CDR3 is TGTGCCAGTAAACGCTCAACTGACAGGGTCCGTCAGCCCCAGCATTTT. It specifies CASKRSTDRVRQPQHF.

Comments on this clone: This sample also contains other DNA sequences that code for the same CDR3. The rearrangement links TRBV2 to TRBJ1-6, with 9 bases that match TRBD1. CDR1 is SNHLY, CDR2 FYNNEI, per germline. V dropped 6 bases and J dropped 7; count of bases not matched to a gene: 4. The CDR3 is made up of 14 amino acids. CDR3 protein: CASRIQGANSPLHF. The CDR3 nucleotides are TGTGCCAGCAGAATACAGGGGGCAAATTCACCCCTCCACTTT. Full variable domain (remainder filled in from reference TRBV2 and TRBJ1-6): EPEVTQTPSHQVTQMGQEVILRCVPISNHLYFYWYRQILGQKVEFLVSFYNNEISEKSEIFDDQFSVERPDGSNFTLKIRSTKLEDSAMYFCASRIQGANSPLHFGNGTRLTVT.

The chain links TRBV6-1 to TRBJ2-3; 7 nucleotides align to TRBD1. CDR3 length equals 14 residues. J gave up 9 bases and V 6 bases, and 12 bases lay outside the gene matches. Germline lookup yields CDR1 MNHNS and CDR2 SASEGT. The CDR3 here is CASRQGSFPETQYF. DNA for the CDR3: TGTGCCAGCAGACAGGGGTCTTTTCCGGAGACGCAGTATTTT.

The chain has TRBV25-1 and TRBJ1-6; D ambiguous. CDR3 length equals 13 residues. V was shortened by 1 base and J by 10 bases, with 8 bases between the two germline ends. CDR1 is MGHDK and CDR2 is SYGVNS in the germline V gene. For the CDR3, the DNA is TGTGCCAGCAGTGAATTTCCTCGGTCACCCCTCCACTTT. As protein: CASSEFPRSPLHF.

The chain carries TRBV7-9 and TRBJ1-1; 7 bases are shared with TRBD1. The germline CDR1 and CDR2 sequences are SEHNR and FQNEAQ (reference sequence). V gave up 5 bases and J gave up 2 bases; unmatched junction bases: 8. This CDR3 comprises 15 residues. CDR3 nucleotide sequence: TGTGCCAGCAGCCTAATCCGACAGGGCAACACTGAAGCTTTCTTT. This sequence encodes CASSLIRQGNTEAFF.

The V call is TRBV29-1, the J call TRBJ2-2; tentatively, D is TRBD1 (5 bases). Germline CDR1 SQVTM, CDR2 ANQGSEA. The CDR3 sequence is 14 residues long. The V gene lost 6 bases and the J gene lost 7 bases, with 18 bases spanning the gap. The CDR3 sequence: CSVGQGLGHGELFF. DNA of the CDR3: TGCAGCGTAGGGCAGGGATTGGGTCACGGGGAGCTGTTTTTT.

The rearrangement uses TRBV7-2 and TRBJ2-5, with a weak D call TRBD1 (5 bases). CDR1 is SGHTA, CDR2 FQGNSA, per germline. The CDR3 covers 17 residues. The V and J ends lost 2 bases and 5 bases respectively, with 21 bases between them. CDR3 in DNA: TGTGCCAGCAGCTTAAAGATGAGGACATTAACCGGGGAGACCCAGTACTTC. This codes for CASSLKMRTLTGETQYF.

The sample holds one count of this clone. The J gene is TRBJ2-7, the V gene TRBV7-7; 8 positions agree with TRBD1. CDR3 size: 14 residues. V was pared by 5 bases and J by 5 bases, with 8 bases of the junction left unmatched. Germline CDR1 reads SSHAT; CDR2 reads FNYEAQ (reference sequence). The CDR3 coding sequence is TGTGCCAGCAGCCCGGACAGGGCGTCACACGAGCAGTACTTC. As protein: CASSPDRASHEQYF.

The rearrangement links TRBV4-3 to TRBJ1-1, with 11 bases aligning to TRBD1. Trimming at V came to 4 bases and at J to 11 bases, leaving 9 bases not matched to a gene. Germline CDR1 reads LGHNA; CDR2 reads YSLEER. This CDR3 spans 14 amino acids. Written as DNA, the CDR3 is TGCGCCAGCAGCCGCCTTGGACAGGGGGCATCGGCTTTCTTT. Protein product: CASSRLGQGASAFF.